These 8 T cell receptor beta chains originate from one sample sequenced in a study of blood T cells in healthy people across ages. Primers used in a second PCR of about 7 to 12 cycles were a sample-barcoded 5' primer and a J-beta primer mix. MiXCR was run by TCRdb on the 5' RACE reads, yielding one entry per CDR3 protein. Seen here are about 1,800,000 distinct CDR3 sequences, approximately 28% observed once, and the top ten hold about 7.7%. Material for sequencing was blood. The receptor source for this set is a woman between 25 and 40 years old in good health.

A few counts support this clonotype. This rearrangement joins TRBV15 to TRBJ2-3; tentative D call: TRBD2 (6 bases). Germline V gene lookup returns CDR1 LNHNV and CDR2 YYDKDF (reference sequence). Trimming left V 3 bases short and J 4 bases short, with 17 bases between. The CDR3 covers 16 residues. CDR3 nucleotides: TGTGCCACCAGCAGGGACGCGGCGGGGCCAGCAGATACGCAGTATTTT. It translates to CATSRDAAGPADTQYF.

The chain joins TRBV12-3 or TRBV12-4 to TRBJ1-2; TRBD1 is a possible D gene (6 bases). V was cut by 2 bases and J by 4 bases, with 11 bases left in between. The CDR3 has 14 residues. The CDR3 protein is CASSLLAGAYGYTF. DNA for the CDR3: TGTGCCAGCAGTTTATTAGCAGGGGCCTATGGCTACACCTTC.

This clonotype was counted only a few times. J is TRBJ1-2 and V is TRBV4-1; possibly TRBD1 for D (5 bases). V gave up 0 bases and J gave up 8 bases, with 13 bases separating them. Per the germline V gene, CDR1 is MGHRA and CDR2 is YSYEKL. The length of the CDR3 is 14 residues. The CDR3 DNA reads as TGCGCCAGCAGCCAAGAGGGGGTAGCTTCGGGCTACACCTTC. As protein: CASSQEGVASGYTF.

Worth noting for this clonotype: A read error may produce the germline difference seen at one junction end. The chain employs TRBV4-3 and TRBJ2-6, with D possibly TRBD1 on 5 matching bases. The germline gives CDR1 LGHNA, CDR2 YSLEER. The CDR3 sequence is 19 residues long. DNA for the CDR3: TGCGCCAGCAGCCAAGGGATGGGATACAAATTCTATGGGGCCGACGTCCTGACTTTC. Translating gives CASSQGMGYKFYGADVLTF.

This clonotype has only a few counts. The rearrangement uses TRBV12-3 or TRBV12-4 and TRBJ2-1; 11 positions match TRBD2. The CDR3 runs 18 residues. V lost 4 bases to trimming and J lost 7 bases; unmatched junction nucleotides: 15. For the CDR3, the DNA is TGTGCCAGCAGTTCCCTAGCGGGAGGCACTAGAGGCCCGAATGAGCAGTTCTTC. Translation gives CASSSLAGGTRGPNEQFF.

There are a few counts of this clonotype. The CDR3 sequence: CALDRTSEGGELFF. CDR3 nucleotides: TGTGCCCTCGACCGGACTAGCGAGGGCGGGGAGCTGTTTTTT. The chain links TRBV7-9 to TRBJ2-2; 9 bases align to TRBD2. The CDR3 contains 14 residues. CDR1 and CDR2 (germline): SEHNR, FQNEAQ (reference sequence). V lost 11 bases to trimming and J lost 7 bases; unmatched junction nucleotides: 11.

In its sample, this clonotype was seen many times. This sequence joins TRBV20-1 and TRBJ2-3, with D uncertain. V was shortened by 6 bases and J by 0 bases, with 13 bases between the two germline ends. Germline loops: CDR1 DFQATT, CDR2 SNEGSKA (reference sequence). The CDR3 contains 14 residues. The CDR3 here is CSALRPVSTDTQYF. The CDR3 DNA reads as TGCAGTGCCCTCAGACCCGTGAGCACAGATACGCAGTATTTT.

This clonotype was seen a few times. Germline and junction disagree at one end, which may indicate a read error. The V gene is TRBV6-5, the J gene TRBJ2-5, with TRBD2 as a possible D gene (5 bases). The CDR3 runs to 13 residues. Germline CDR1 is MNHEY and CDR2 is SVGAGI. The CDR3 here is CTSSYSERETQYF. The CDR3 nucleotides are TGTACCAGCAGTTATTCCGAGCGGGAGACCCAGTACTTC.